The sequence of this TCR beta chain was determined in a study of blood T cell repertoires in COVID-19. Study at large: Acute and convalescent COVID-19 samples came from the United States, Italy and Spain. In each case, the material was cDNA or gDNA derived from T cells, B-cell-depleted T cells, or PBMCs.

The CDR3 is made up of 15 amino acids. Germline CDR1 and CDR2: SGHAT and FQNNGV. V shed 6 bases, J shed 3 bases, and the junction held 10 bases outside the gene matches. Authors' analysis steps: Nucleated cell counts were estimated from reference gene primer amplification. Data came from immunoSEQ multiplex PCR; TCRdb stores just in-frame clones and leaves some out. V, J and clone size are those of that table, while D and trimming were read from the DNA. There are tens of thousands of clones in the sample; roughly 90% occur only once, and 3.5% to 5% lies in the top ten. Sequences were obtained from peripheral blood. The sequence came from a human donor in a cohort sampled during active COVID-19. The chain carries TRBV11-2 and TRBJ2-7, with 8 bases fitting TRBD1. DNA of the CDR3: TGTGCCAGCAGTCCGCGGGGACAGGTGAACTACGAGCAGTACTTC. Translation: CASSPRGQVNYEQYF.